This TCR beta chain was recorded in a study of blood T cell repertoires in COVID-19. For the study at large: Samples representing acute and convalescent COVID-19 were sourced from the United States, Italy and Spain. Nucleic acid was either cDNA or gDNA, and it came from T cells, B-cell-depleted T cells, or PBMCs.

The V gene end was trimmed by 5 bases and the J gene end by 3 bases; junction bases not matched to a gene: 9. CDR1 and CDR2 from the germline V gene are SGHTA and FQGNSA. The CDR3 has 16 residues. Per the authors' pipeline: Researchers report that nucleated cell counts were estimated from reference gene primer amplification. Generated by immunoSEQ multiplex PCR, the TCRdb table keeps only in-frame clones and is missing some. The V and J calls and the clone size are those of that table, but D and trimming were determined from the DNA. The data hold over 45,000 clones, with almost 85% observed a single time.

The rearrangement joins TRBV7-2 to TRBJ2-2; 7 positions match TRBD1. The TCR was taken from a human donor in a cohort sampled during active COVID-19. Sequencing was done on a sample of peripheral blood. CDR3 loop: CASSPGTALDTGELFF. Here the CDR3 DNA reads TGTGCCAGCAGCCCCGGGACAGCCTTGGACACCGGGGAGCTGTTTTTT.